The clone carrying this TCR beta chain was counted between two and nine times. The antigen remains undetermined. Some clones are missing from TCRdb's copy, which holds only in-frame ones; the method was immunoSEQ multiplex PCR. The sample records 450,000 to 550,000 clones, 89% being singletons. This record belongs to a study of Ad26.COV2.S vaccination and SARS-CoV-2 variants. About the study: In the COV1001 trial, the donor was in the Ad26.COV2.S arm. Recipients of Ad26.COV2.S got it intramuscularly, once or twice 56 days apart. Notes on the study in general: People who got the vaccine or the placebo had similar non-spike TCR breadth.

Specified treatment: around 19 received Ad26.COV2.S at low or high dose, single or two shots; several received placebo; per-sample allocation not given. Collection of the samples took place on day 63 after the first injection of vaccine or placebo. The CDR3 is 14 amino acids. V was cut by 0 bases and J by 10 bases, with 13 bases left in between. Germline values: CDR1 SGHTA, CDR2 FQGTGA. The starting material was peripheral blood, obtained in a trial of Ad26.COV2.S vaccine versus placebo. The sequence was collected from a person aged 18 to 59 who received the Ad26.COV2.S COVID-19 vaccine or a placebo. This chain connects TRBV7-3 to TRBJ2-1; perhaps D is TRBD1 or TRBD2 (5 bases each). The CDR3 bases are TGTGCCAGCAGCTTAACCGGTGTCGAGGGGGAGCAGTTCTTC. Its protein product is CASSLTGVEGEQFF.